The sample holds a few counts of the clone carrying this T cell receptor (beta chain). Its antigen is still unknown. The CDR3 contains 16 residues. CDR1 SGHAT and CDR2 FQNNGV come from the germline V gene. Trimming cost V 2 bases and J 5 bases; bases outside gene matches: 11. The record originates from a study of cytomegalovirus exposure and HLA in healthy donors. Study background: From donors who were HLA-typed, an early data release held 80 million or so unique TCRs. Findings and caveats of the study: A later analysis found most CMV-associated TCR beta chains apparently HLA-restricted. Some V segments could not be told apart, so they were left out, TRBV6-2 and TRBV6-3 among them. Available immune exposure information was restricted to CMV serostatus only.

PCR employed 60 Vbeta and 13 Jbeta primers. The assay was immunoSEQ multiplex PCR, and TCRdb's table has in-frame clones only and misses some. Of some 200,000 clones detected, 60% to 80% appear once; the ten largest clones hold roughly 2.9%. The TCR comes from a man aged 40-49 years in good health and CMV-seronegative. The sample consisted of PBMCs. The chain combines TRBV11-2 with TRBJ2-7; 8 bases align to TRBD2. The CDR3 reads CASSLREYSGIDEQYF. CDR3 nucleotide sequence: TGTGCCAGCAGCTTACGGGAATATAGCGGGATCGACGAGCAGTACTTC.